The 15 T cell receptor beta chains listed next were all sequenced from one sample in a study of response to subunit inactivated influenza vaccine. From the RT-PCR reads, TCRdb called clonotypes with MiXCR, one entry per CDR3 protein. The repertoire holds about 540,000 distinct CDR3 sequences, with roughly 15% as singletons. The source material was PBMCs from blood, sampled about 12 days after vaccination. The receptors shown here come from a man between 50 and 59 years old who received an inactivated influenza vaccine.

This clonotype was seen a few times. This chain uses TRBV7-8 with TRBJ2-4; D is possibly TRBD2 (6 bases). The CDR3 is made up of 12 amino acids. Trimming took off 9 bases at V and 1 base at J, with 7 bases between the two ends. Germline CDR1 is SGHVS and CDR2 is FQNEAQ. The CDR3 DNA follows: TGTGCCAGTGGGGGGGCCAAAAACATTCAGTACTTC. Its protein product is CASGGAKNIQYF.

This clonotype was counted a few times. The chain has TRBV7-2 and TRBJ2-7; 12 bases match TRBD2. Germline V gene lookup returns CDR1 SGHTA and CDR2 FQGNSA. The J segment lost 7 bases and the V segment lost 2 bases, leaving 3 bases of the junction unmatched. CDR3 length equals 14 residues. Written as DNA, the CDR3 is TGTGCCAGCAGCTTACTAGCGGGAGGGGGAGAGCAGTACTTC. Protein product: CASSLLAGGGEQYF.

This clonotype was recorded many times. The chain couples TRBV15 to TRBJ2-7; unclear D gene. This CDR3 comprises 16 residues. The germline V gene encodes CDR1 LNHNV and CDR2 YYDKDF (reference sequence). V dropped 0 bases and J dropped 7 bases, with 19 bases sitting between them. The CDR3 sequence is CATSRERTVGSREQYF. The CDR3 DNA is TGTGCCACCAGCAGAGAGAGGACGGTCGGGTCGAGAGAGCAGTACTTC.

The chain combines TRBV7-9 with TRBJ1-2, with TRBD1 matching over 7 bases. Germline V gene sequence: CDR1 SEHNR, CDR2 FQNEAQ (reference sequence). With 5 bases clipped from V and 1 base from J, the junction kept 7 bases outside the gene matches. The CDR3 runs 15 residues. For the CDR3, the DNA is TGTGCCAGCAGCGCCGGGACAGAGAGTAACTATGGCTACACCTTC. The encoded protein is CASSAGTESNYGYTF. The variable domain in full, with the rest retrieved from reference TRBV7-9 and TRBJ1-2, is DTGVSQNPRHKITKRGQNVTFRCDPISEHNRLYWYRQTLGQGPEFLTYFQNEAQLEKSRLLSDRFSAERPKGSFSTLEIQRTEQGDSAMYLCASSAGTESNYGYTFGSGTRLTVV.

This chain uses TRBV4-2 with TRBJ2-3, with D uncertain. The V end lost 1 base, the J end lost 2 bases, and 13 bases lay between the germline ends. Germline CDR1 is LGHNA and CDR2 is YNFKEQ. The CDR3 length is 16 residues. The CDR3 is CASSQGPRQPTDTQYF. The CDR3 DNA follows: TGTGCCAGCAGCCAAGGTCCTCGACAACCCACAGATACGCAGTATTTT.

This clonotype was detected only a few times. The chain carries TRBV25-1 and TRBJ2-1; 14 positions agree with TRBD2. The junction had 5 bases not matched to a gene; V was cut back by 0 bases and J by 7 bases. The CDR3 runs to 17 residues. Germline V gene sequence: CDR1 MGHDK, CDR2 SYGVNS. CDR3 amino acids: CASSEYTGLAGENEQFF. For the CDR3, the DNA is TGTGCCAGCAGTGAATATACGGGACTAGCGGGAGAAAATGAGCAGTTCTTC.

This chain joins TRBV20-1 and TRBJ2-3; 8 bases line up with TRBD1. Germline CDR1 is DFQATT and CDR2 is SNEGSKA (reference sequence). The CDR3 consists of 15 residues. With V trimmed by 0 bases and J by 5 bases, 7 bases remained unmatched. The CDR3 coding sequence is TGCAGTGCTAGAGAAGGCAGGGGGCAAATAGATACGCAGTATTTT. This codes for CSAREGRGQIDTQYF.

The chain employs TRBV14 and TRBJ1-5; 7 nucleotides align to TRBD1. V was pared by 1 base and J by 4 bases, with 4 bases of the junction left unmatched. Per the germline V gene, CDR1 is SGHDN and CDR2 is FVKESK. The CDR3 spans 15 residues. The CDR3: CASSQGGTANQPQHF. The CDR3 DNA follows: TGTGCCAGCAGCCAAGGCGGGACAGCAAATCAGCCCCAGCATTTT.

CDR3 sequence reads: CASSLEGTSGNEQFF. CDR3 DNA: TGTGCCAGCAGCTTGGAGGGGACCAGCGGGAATGAGCAGTTCTTC. The chain recombines TRBV5-5 with TRBJ2-1; D may be TRBD2 (6 bases). V gave up 0 bases and J gave up 7 bases, with 14 bases separating them. This CDR3 is 15 amino acids long. Germline loops: CDR1 SGHKS, CDR2 YYEKEE (reference sequence).

This clonotype was observed a few times. The chain couples TRBV18 to TRBJ2-2; D gene unclear. Germline CDR1 and CDR2: KGHSH and LQKENI. The CDR3 is made up of 12 amino acids. V was clipped by 6 bases and J by 4 bases, with 6 bases between them. CDR3 region: CASSVLTGELFF. In nucleotides, the CDR3 is TGTGCCAGCTCCGTCCTCACCGGGGAGCTGTTTTTT.

This clonotype was counted many times. The rearrangement joins TRBV28 to TRBJ2-1, with 10 nucleotides matching TRBD2. The CDR3 runs 15 residues. Looked up from germline, CDR1 is MDHEN and CDR2 is SYDVKM. V shed 2 bases, J shed 3 bases, and the junction held 1 base outside the gene matches. The DNA for the CDR3 is TGTGCCAGCAGTTTAAGCGGGGGGGGCTACAATGAGCAGTTCTTC. Amino acids: CASSLSGGGYNEQFF.

This clonotype occurred a few times. The DNA for the CDR3 is TGTGCCACCAGCAGAGACCGGGGACACCTACCCCAGTACTTC. Amino acids: CATSRDRGHLPQYF. The rearrangement links TRBV15 to TRBJ2-5, with D perhaps matching TRBD1 (6 bases). This CDR3 spans 14 amino acids. V dropped 0 bases and J dropped 9 bases, with 14 bases sitting between them. CDR1 is LNHNV, CDR2 YYDKDF, per germline (reference sequence).

This clonotype has a handful of counts. The chain carries TRBV20-1 and TRBJ2-1, with 11 bases aligning to TRBD2. J gave up 9 bases and V 3 bases, and 10 bases lay outside the gene matches. CDR1 is DFQATT and CDR2 is SNEGSKA in the germline V gene (reference sequence). The CDR3 totals 15 residues. DNA of the CDR3: TGCAGTGCTAGGAGCTTGACTAGCGGGATAGGTGAGCAGTTCTTC. This translates into CSARSLTSGIGEQFF.

The chain is built from TRBV5-1 and TRBJ2-5; D unclear. V lost 0 bases and J 7 bases, leaving 10 bases between the germline ends. The CDR3 loop spans 13 amino acids. CDR1 and CDR2 from the germline V gene are SGHRS and YFSETQ. In DNA, the CDR3 is TGCGCCAGCAGCTTGGCTGCATTTAGGACCCAGTACTTC. Translated: CASSLAAFRTQYF.

This clonotype was counted only a few times. The CDR3 loop is CASRPGLAGDTQYF. As DNA, the CDR3 is TGTGCCAGCAGGCCGGGACTAGCAGGAGATACGCAGTATTTT. The chain has TRBV28 and TRBJ2-3; 9 nucleotides align to TRBD2. After removal of 6 bases from V and 5 bases from J, the junction contained 6 bases not matched to a gene. Germline loops: CDR1 MDHEN, CDR2 SYDVKM. The CDR3 is made up of 14 amino acids.